The sequence of this TCR beta chain was determined in a study of OX40 agonist ivuxolimab in advanced cancers. Overall study: While on treatment, patients had intravenous ivuxolimab at 0.01 to 10 mg/kg every 2 weeks. With a range of 23 to 79, age averaged about 59 years, and 75% to 90% were male. Prior anti-PD-1, anti-PD-L1 or anti-CTLA-4 therapy was allowed; 40% to 50% had some.

As concerns this clone: As yet, its antigen is unknown.

General study findings and limits: Some patients without response likewise showed low normalized clonal expansion.

Method: immunoSEQ multiplex PCR; TCRdb's copy keeps in-frame clones and lacks some. The sample holds some 80,000 clones, nearly 90% seen once. Trimming pared 4 bases from V and 5 bases from J, leaving 12 bases between. The CDR3 extends over 15 amino acids. The germline gives CDR1 SGHDN, CDR2 FVKESK. The chain links TRBV14 to TRBJ1-6; D might be TRBD1 (5 bases). The sequence was collected from an adult with an advanced solid tumor such as melanoma, head and neck, liver or kidney cancer. The sequencing used CD4+ or CD8+ T cells sorted from blood, collected in a trial of the OX40 agonist ivuxolimab. The CDR3 region is CASSRRDLDNSPLHF. The CDR3 bases are TGTGCCAGCAGCCGACGGGACCTCGATAATTCACCCCTCCACTTT.